The 16 T cell receptor beta chains below come from one sample, sequenced in a study of shared clonotypes between healthy human individuals. The assay was immunoSEQ multiplex PCR, and TCRdb's table has in-frame clones only and misses some. The table lists over 400,000 clones, approximately 81% of them singletons. The sequencing sample was made of PBMCs. These TCRs come from a woman aged 40 to 55 in good health. Some clones in this sample may be carry-over from other donors' samples.

The rearrangement uses TRBV7-2 and TRBJ2-2, with TRBD2 matching over 9 bases. The CDR3 is 16 residues long. Germline assignment: CDR1 SGHTA and CDR2 FQGNSA. Trimming took 1 base from V and 7 from J; bases not matched to a gene: 7. As DNA, the CDR3 is TGTGCCAGCAGCTTAGTTGCGGGAGGGCCTGTCGGGGAGCTGTTTTTT. This encodes CASSLVAGGPVGELFF. The full variable domain, its missing parts supplied by reference TRBV7-2 and TRBJ2-2, is GAGVSQSPSNKVTEKGKDVELRCDPISGHTALYWYRQSLGQGLEFLIYFQGNSAPDKSGLPSDRFSAERTGGSVSTLTIQRTQQEDSAVYLCASSLVAGGPVGELFFGEGSRLTVL.

On this clone itself: A far more abundant clone sits one base away, making this likely a read error. This sample also contains other DNA sequences that code for the same CDR3. The CDR3 region has the DNA TGTGCCAGCAGTCGGGATAGCAATCAGCCCCAGCATTTT. It encodes CASSRDSNQPQHF. The chain carries TRBV28 and TRBJ1-5; D not resolved. The ends were cut back, 5 bases at V and 0 bases at J, with 5 bases in the middle. There are 13 residues in the CDR3. Germline lookup yields CDR1 MDHEN and CDR2 SYDVKM. The full variable domain, its missing parts supplied by reference TRBV28 and TRBJ1-5, is DVKVTQSSRYLVKRTGEKVFLECVQDMDHENMFWYRQDPGLGLRLIYFSYDVKMKEKGDIPEGYSVSREKKERFSLILESASTNQTSMYLCASSRDSNQPQHFGDGTRLSIL.

The gene calls are TRBV5-1 and TRBJ1-5; unclear D gene. In germline, CDR1 is SGHRS, CDR2 YFSETQ. The CDR3 loop spans 14 amino acids. Trimming removed 4 bases at V and 2 bases at J, with 10 bases between. For the CDR3, the DNA is TGCGCCAGCAGCCCTGGCGTCGGCAATCAGCCCCAGCATTTT. The encoded protein is CASSPGVGNQPQHF.

This clone is a singleton in its sample. This likely came from a read error, as a far larger clone is one base away. J is TRBJ2-2 and V is TRBV11-3; D is possibly TRBD2 (6 bases). CDR1 and CDR2 (germline): SGHNT, YENEEA. Trimming removed 5 bases from V and 5 bases from J, with 15 bases in between. This CDR3 has 15 residues. CDR3 region: CASSQYHGSTGELFF. The DNA for the CDR3 is TGTGCCAGCAGCCAATATCACGGGAGTACCGGGGAGCTGTTTTTT.

In this sample, this clone turned up once. V and J are TRBV9 and TRBJ2-1, with 10 bases fitting TRBD2. This CDR3 is built from 19 residues. The ends lost 3 bases at V and 7 bases at J; junction bases unmatched: 19. Per germline, CDR1 SGDLS and CDR2 YYNGEE. CDR3 coding DNA: TGTGCCAGCAGCGATGGGGAAGGAAAGGGAGCGGGAGGGTGGAATGAGCAGTTCTTC. Its protein is CASSDGEGKGAGGWNEQFF.

With regard to this clone: This likely traces to a read error, being one base from a far larger clone. The gene calls are TRBV13 and TRBJ1-2, with a weak D call TRBD1 (5 bases). The CDR3 sequence is 14 residues long. Germline V gene lookup returns CDR1 PRHDT and CDR2 FYEKMQ (reference sequence). V was pared by 0 bases and J by 1 base, with 6 bases between. CDR3 coding DNA: TGTGCCAGCAGCTTAGGCAGGGATAACTATGGCTACACCTTC. Translating gives CASSLGRDNYGYTF.

Remarks on this clone: A single base is all that separates this from a far larger clone, so a read error is likely. Different DNA sequences within this sample yield the same CDR3. The rearrangement joins TRBV6-5 to TRBJ2-7; D possibly corresponds to TRBD2 (6 bases). The CDR3 is 13 amino acids. The germline V gene has CDR1 MNHEY and CDR2 SVGAGI. CDR3 protein: CTSSLVGGYEQYF. CDR3 bases: TGTACCAGCAGCCTTGTGGGGGGCTACGAGCAGTACTTC.

A note on this clone: A far bigger clonotype differs at one base, so this is likely a read error. This specimen includes other DNA sequences encoding the same CDR3. The rearrangement uses TRBV10-3 and TRBJ1-2; D not resolved. The CDR3 loop spans 11 amino acids. V was shortened by 2 bases and J by 7 bases, with 5 bases between the two germline ends. From germline, CDR1 is ENHRY and CDR2 SYGVKD. CDR3 in amino acids: CAISEGGGYTF. The CDR3 DNA reads as TGTGCCATCAGTGAGGGTGGTGGCTACACCTTC.

This clone was observed a handful of times. This chain joins TRBV5-1 and TRBJ2-2; TRBD1 matches 7 bases. The CDR3 loop spans 16 amino acids. Trimming removed 2 bases from V and 7 bases from J; junction bases left unmatched: 11. Germline-derived CDR1 and CDR2 are SGHRS and YFSETQ. The CDR3 protein is CASSFGQAQWDGELFF. The CDR3 nucleotides read TGCGCCAGCAGCTTCGGACAGGCGCAGTGGGACGGGGAGCTGTTTTTT.

Details on this clone: A single base is all that separates this from a far larger clone, so a read error is likely. The CDR3 region has the DNA TGTGCCAGCACCTCCGGACGGGTGTCCAAAAACATTCAGTACTTC. It translates to CASTSGRVSKNIQYF. The V gene is TRBV6-1, the J gene TRBJ2-4; D call uncertain. V was shortened by 7 bases and J by 2 bases, with 15 bases between the two germline ends. The CDR3 sequence is 15 residues long. Germline V gene data show CDR1 as MNHNS and CDR2 as SASEGT.

This chain joins TRBV11-2 and TRBJ1-4; D is unclear. V shed 5 bases and J shed 7 bases, with 14 bases lying between them. The CDR3 is made up of 14 amino acids. Germline CDR1 and CDR2: SGHAT and FQNNGV. The CDR3 spells CASSLVGVFEKLFF. The CDR3, as DNA: TGTGCCAGCAGCCTAGTTGGGGTTTTTGAAAAACTGTTTTTT.

Note on this clone: This likely traces to a read error, being one base from a far larger clone. The genes are TRBV15 and TRBJ1-3; D is perhaps TRBD1 (5 bases). The ends were cut back, 2 bases at V and 0 bases at J, with 11 bases in the middle. The CDR3 is 16 amino acids. Germline lookup yields CDR1 LNHNV and CDR2 YYDKDF (reference sequence). The CDR3 DNA reads as TGTGCCACCAGCAGATATAGGGGCTACTCTGGAAACACCATATATTTT. Translated: CATSRYRGYSGNTIYF. Full variable domain (outside the CDR3, taken from reference TRBV15 and TRBJ1-3): DAMVIQNPRYQVTQFGKPVTLSCSQTLNHNVMYWYQQKSSQAPKLLFHYYDKDFNNEADTPDNFQSRRPNTSFCFLDIRSPGLGDTAMYLCATSRYRGYSGNTIYFGEGSWLTVV.

This chain uses TRBV7-2 with TRBJ2-5; no reliable D call. Trimming cost V 3 bases and J 4 bases, with 15 bases left between them. Germline CDR1 is SGHTA and CDR2 is FQGNSA. The length of the CDR3 is 15 residues. This CDR3 reads CASSLRWGNGETQYF. The CDR3, as DNA: TGTGCCAGCAGCTTGAGATGGGGAAATGGAGAGACCCAGTACTTC.

This clone was counted between two and nine times. The V call is TRBV9, the J call TRBJ2-1; TRBD2 matches 9 bases. CDR3 length: 17 residues. V trimming: 0 bases; J trimming: 6 bases; junction bases outside the gene matches: 10. Germline V gives CDR1 SGDLS, CDR2 YYNGEE. The CDR3 DNA follows: TGTGCCAGCAGCGTAGATGTAGGGACTAGCCGAGGCAATGAGCAGTTCTTC. Translating gives CASSVDVGTSRGNEQFF.

The chain recombines TRBV6-1 with TRBJ1-5; D is unresolved. Trimming removed 7 bases at V and 1 base at J, with 8 bases between. The CDR3 sequence is 13 residues long. Germline V gene data show CDR1 as MNHNS and CDR2 as SASEGT. The CDR3 loop reads CASTRFSNQPQHF. Written as DNA, the CDR3 is TGTGCCAGCACCAGGTTCAGCAATCAGCCCCAGCATTTT.

The genes are TRBV5-1 and TRBJ2-3, with D perhaps matching TRBD1 (6 bases). This CDR3 is built from 16 residues. In germline, CDR1 is SGHRS, CDR2 YFSETQ. Trimming removed 0 bases from V and 6 bases from J, with 17 bases in between. This CDR3 reads CASSLADSPAGDTQYF. CDR3 DNA: TGCGCCAGCAGCTTGGCGGACAGCCCCGCAGGGGATACGCAGTATTTT.